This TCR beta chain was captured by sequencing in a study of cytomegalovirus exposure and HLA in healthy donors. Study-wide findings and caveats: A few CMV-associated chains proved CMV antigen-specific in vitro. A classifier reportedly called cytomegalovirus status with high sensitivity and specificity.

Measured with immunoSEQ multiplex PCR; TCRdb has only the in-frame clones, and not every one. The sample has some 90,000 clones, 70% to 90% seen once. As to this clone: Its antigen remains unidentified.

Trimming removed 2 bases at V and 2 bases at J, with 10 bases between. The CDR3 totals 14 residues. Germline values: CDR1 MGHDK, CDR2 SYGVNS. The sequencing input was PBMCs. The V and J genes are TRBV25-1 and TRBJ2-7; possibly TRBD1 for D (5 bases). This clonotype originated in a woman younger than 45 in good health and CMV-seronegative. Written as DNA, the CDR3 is TGTGCCAGCAGTGAAGACAGATCCACCTACGAGCAGTACTTC. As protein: CASSEDRSTYEQYF.